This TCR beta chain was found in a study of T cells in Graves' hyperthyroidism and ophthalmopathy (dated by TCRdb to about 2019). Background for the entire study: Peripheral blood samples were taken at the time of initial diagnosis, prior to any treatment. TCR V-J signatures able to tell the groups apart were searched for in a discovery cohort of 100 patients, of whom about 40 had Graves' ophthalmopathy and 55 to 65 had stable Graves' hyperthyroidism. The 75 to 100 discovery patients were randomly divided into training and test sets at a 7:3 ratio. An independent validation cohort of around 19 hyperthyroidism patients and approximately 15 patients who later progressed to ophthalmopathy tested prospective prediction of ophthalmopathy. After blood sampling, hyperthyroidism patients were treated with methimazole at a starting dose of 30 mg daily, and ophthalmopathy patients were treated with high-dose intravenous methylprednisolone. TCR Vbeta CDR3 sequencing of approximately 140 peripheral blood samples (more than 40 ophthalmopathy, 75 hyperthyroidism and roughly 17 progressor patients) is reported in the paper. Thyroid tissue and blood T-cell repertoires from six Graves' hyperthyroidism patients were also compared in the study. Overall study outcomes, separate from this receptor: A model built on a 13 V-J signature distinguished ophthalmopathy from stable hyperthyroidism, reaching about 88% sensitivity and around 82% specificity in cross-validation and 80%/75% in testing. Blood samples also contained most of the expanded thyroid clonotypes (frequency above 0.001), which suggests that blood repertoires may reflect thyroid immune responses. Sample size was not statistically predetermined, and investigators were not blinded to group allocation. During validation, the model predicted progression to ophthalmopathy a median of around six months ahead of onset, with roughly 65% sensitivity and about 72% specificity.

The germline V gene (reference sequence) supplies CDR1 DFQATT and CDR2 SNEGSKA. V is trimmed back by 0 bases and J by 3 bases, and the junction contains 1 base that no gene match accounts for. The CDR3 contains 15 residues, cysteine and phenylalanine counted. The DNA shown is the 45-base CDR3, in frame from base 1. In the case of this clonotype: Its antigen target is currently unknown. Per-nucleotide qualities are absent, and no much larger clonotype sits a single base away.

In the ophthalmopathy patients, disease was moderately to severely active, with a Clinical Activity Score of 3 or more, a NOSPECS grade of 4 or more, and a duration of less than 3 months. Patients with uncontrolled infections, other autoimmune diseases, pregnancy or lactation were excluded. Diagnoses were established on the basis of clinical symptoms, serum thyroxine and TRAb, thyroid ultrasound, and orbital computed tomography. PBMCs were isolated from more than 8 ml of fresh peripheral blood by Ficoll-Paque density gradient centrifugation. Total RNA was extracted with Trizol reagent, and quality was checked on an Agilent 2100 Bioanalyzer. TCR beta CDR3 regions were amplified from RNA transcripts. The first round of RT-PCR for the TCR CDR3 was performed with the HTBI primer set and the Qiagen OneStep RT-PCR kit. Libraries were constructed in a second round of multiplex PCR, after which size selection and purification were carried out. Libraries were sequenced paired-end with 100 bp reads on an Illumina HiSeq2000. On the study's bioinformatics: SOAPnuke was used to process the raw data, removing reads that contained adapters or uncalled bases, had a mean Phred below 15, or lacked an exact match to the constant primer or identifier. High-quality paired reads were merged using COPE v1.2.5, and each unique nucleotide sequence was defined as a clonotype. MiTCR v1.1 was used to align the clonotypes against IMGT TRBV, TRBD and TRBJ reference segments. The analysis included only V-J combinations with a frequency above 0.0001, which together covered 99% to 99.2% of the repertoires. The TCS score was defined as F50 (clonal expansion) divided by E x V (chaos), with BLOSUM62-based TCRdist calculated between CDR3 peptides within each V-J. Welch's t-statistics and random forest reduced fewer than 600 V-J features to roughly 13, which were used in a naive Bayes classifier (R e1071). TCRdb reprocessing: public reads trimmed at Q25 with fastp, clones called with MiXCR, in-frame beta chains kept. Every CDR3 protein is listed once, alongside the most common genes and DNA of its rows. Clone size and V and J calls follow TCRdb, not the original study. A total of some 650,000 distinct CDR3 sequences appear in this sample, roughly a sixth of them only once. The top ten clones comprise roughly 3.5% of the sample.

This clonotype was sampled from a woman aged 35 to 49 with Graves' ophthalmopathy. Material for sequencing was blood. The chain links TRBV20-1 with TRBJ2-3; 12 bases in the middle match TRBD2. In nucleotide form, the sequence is TGCAGTGCTAGAGATGGACTAGCGGGAACAGATACGCAGTATTTT. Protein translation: CSARDGLAGTDTQYF.